The present entry profiles one T cell receptor (beta chain) with its context. This entry belongs to a study of blood T cell repertoires in COVID-19. As for the study in general: Some COVID-19 samples were acute and others convalescent; all came from the United States, Italy and Spain.

Authors' processing steps: Reference gene primers were amplified, and this amplification served to estimate nucleated cell counts. Method: immunoSEQ multiplex PCR; TCRdb's copy keeps in-frame clones and lacks some. V, J and clone size derive from that table, while D and trimming were established from the DNA sequence. The sample consists of hundreds of thousands of clones, roughly 87% of them appearing once. All enrollees were roughly 18 to 90 years old and from fewer than 30 US areas. Cohorts were based on clinical histories the participants reported. Germline-derived CDR1 and CDR2 are LGHDT and YNNKEL (reference sequence). V was trimmed by 0 bases and J by 4 bases, leaving 12 bases between them. This CDR3 is built from 15 residues.

The chain combines TRBV3-1 (or the pseudogene TRBV3-2) with TRBJ1-2; weak D call: TRBD1 (5 bases). The TCR sequence derives from a woman in her forties with acute COVID-19. The sample comprised PBMCs or T cells enriched from blood (not recorded which). The CDR3, as DNA: TGTGCCAGCAGCCAAGATATAGGGGTGGGCTATGGCTACACCTTC. Protein sequence: CASSQDIGVGYGYTF.